The 2 T cell receptor beta chains listed next were all sequenced from one sample in a study of T cell responses to AZD1222 COVID-19 vaccine. The method was immunoSEQ multiplex PCR; TCRdb's version includes in-frame clones alone and lacks a portion of them. The sample contains 150,000 to 200,000 clones, just under 95% of which appear only once. Material: peripheral blood, obtained on day 0 of AZD1222 vaccination. All receptors come from an adult in good health.

The chain links TRBV7-2 to TRBJ1-2; D is uncertain. In germline, CDR1 is SGHTA, CDR2 FQGNSA. The length of the CDR3 is 14 residues. Trimming took off 0 bases at V and 3 bases at J, with 8 bases between the two ends. As DNA, the CDR3 is TGTGCCAGCAGCTTAGCACGATCCGACTATGGCTACACCTTC. It specifies CASSLARSDYGYTF.

V is TRBV19 and J is TRBJ2-1; D may be TRBD2 (7 bases). Looked up from germline, CDR1 is LNHDA and CDR2 is SQIVND (reference sequence). Trimming stripped 5 bases from V and 7 bases from J, with 18 bases between. The CDR3 extends over 15 amino acids. This chain's CDR3 is CASSPRGASGNEQFF. The DNA of the CDR3 is TGTGCCAGTAGTCCTCGGGGGGCCTCCGGGAATGAGCAGTTCTTC. The variable domain in full, completed from reference TRBV19 and TRBJ2-1, reads DGGITQSPKYLFRKEGQNVTLSCEQNLNHDAMYWYRQDPGQGLRLIYYSQIVNDFQKGDIAEGYSVSREKKESFPLTVTSAQKNPTAFYLCASSPRGASGNEQFFGPGTRLTVL.